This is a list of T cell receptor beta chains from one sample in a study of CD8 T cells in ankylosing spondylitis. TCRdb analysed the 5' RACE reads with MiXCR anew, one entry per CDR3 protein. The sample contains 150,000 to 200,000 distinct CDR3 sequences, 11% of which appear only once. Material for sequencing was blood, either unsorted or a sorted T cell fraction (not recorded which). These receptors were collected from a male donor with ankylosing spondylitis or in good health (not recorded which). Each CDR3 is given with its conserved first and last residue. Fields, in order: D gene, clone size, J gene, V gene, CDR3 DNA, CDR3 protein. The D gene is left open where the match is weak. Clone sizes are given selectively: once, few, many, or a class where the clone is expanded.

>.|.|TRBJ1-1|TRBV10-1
TGCGCCAGCAGTGAGTCGAGGGCAGGACCAGAGTTACCTCTTTCTGAAGCTTTCTTT
CASSESRAGPELPLSEAFF
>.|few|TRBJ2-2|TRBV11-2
TGTGCCAGCAGTCAAAACGGGGGGCAAACCGGGGAGCTGTTTTTT
CASSQNGGQTGELFF
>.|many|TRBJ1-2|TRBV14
TGTGCCAGCAGCCAAGAATTACGGGGTGGCTACACCTTC
CASSQELRGGYTF
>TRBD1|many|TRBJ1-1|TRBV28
TGTGCCAGCAGTCGGACAGGCCGGGGGGCTTTCTTT
CASSRTGRGAFF
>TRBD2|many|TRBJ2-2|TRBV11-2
TGTGCCAGCAGCTTAGAACTAGCGGGAGGGCCCGCCGGGGAGCTGTTTTTT
CASSLELAGGPAGELFF
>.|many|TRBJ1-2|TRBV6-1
TGTGCCAGCAGCCTCCCAGGGTCTGATGGCTACACCTTC
CASSLPGSDGYTF
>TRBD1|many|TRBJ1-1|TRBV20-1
TGCAGTGCTAGAGGTGAACAGGGGGCTAGCCCAGCTTTCTTT
CSARGEQGASPAFF
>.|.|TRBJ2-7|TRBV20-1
TGCAGTGCTAGCTTTAGGGAGCAGTACTTC
CSASFREQYF
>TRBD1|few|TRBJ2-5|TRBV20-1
TGCAGTGCTAGAGGGACAGGGGAGACCCAGTACTTC
CSARGTGETQYF
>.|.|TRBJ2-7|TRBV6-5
TGTGCCAGCCAAGAAGCCTACGAGCAGTACTTC
CASQEAYEQYF
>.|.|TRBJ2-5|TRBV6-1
TGTGCCAGCAGTGATTGGGATGGGTTCCAAGAGACCCAGTACTTC
CASSDWDGFQETQYF
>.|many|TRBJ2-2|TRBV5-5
TGTGCCAGCAGCTCGACAGGCTCCTCGAACACCGGGGAGCTGTTTTTT
CASSSTGSSNTGELFF
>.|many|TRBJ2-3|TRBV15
TGTGCCACCAGCAGATCCTACAGGGACGCTAGCACAGATACGCAGTATTTT
CATSRSYRDASTDTQYF
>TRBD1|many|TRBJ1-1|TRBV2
TGTGCCAGCACTCCCTGGGACAGGTCCCCTGAAGCTTTCTTT
CASTPWDRSPEAFF
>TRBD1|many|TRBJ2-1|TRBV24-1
TGTGCCACCAGTGATCCGGGACAGGGGTTCCATGAGCAGTTCTTC
CATSDPGQGFHEQFF
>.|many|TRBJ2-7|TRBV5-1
TGCGCCAGCAGCTTGGAGGGTAACTACGAGCAGTACTTC
CASSLEGNYEQYF
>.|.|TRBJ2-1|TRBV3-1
TGTGCCAGCAGCCAAGATTGGGTATCCAATGAGCAGTTCTTC
CASSQDWVSNEQFF
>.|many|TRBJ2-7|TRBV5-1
TGCGCCAGCAGCTACGGGGACGGAAGGAGCTCCTACGAGCAGTACTTC
CASSYGDGRSSYEQYF
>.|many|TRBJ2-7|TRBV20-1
TGCAGTGCTGCCGACCACCTCTTCTACGAGCAGTACTTC
CSAADHLFYEQYF
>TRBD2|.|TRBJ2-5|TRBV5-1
TGCGCCAGCAGCTTGGATGCGGGAGCTAGTGAGACCCAGTACTTC
CASSLDAGASETQYF
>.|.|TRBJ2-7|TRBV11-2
TGTGCCAGCAGCCCCGGGACGATCAACGAGCAGTACTTC
CASSPGTINEQYF
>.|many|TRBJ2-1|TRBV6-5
TGTGCCAGCACCCTAGAGAGGGGGTACTACTTGTTGTTCTTC
CASTLERGYYLLFF
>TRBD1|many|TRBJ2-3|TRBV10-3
TGTGCCATCAGTGTCAGGGGGAGCACTAGCACAGATACGCAGTATTTT
CAISVRGSTSTDTQYF
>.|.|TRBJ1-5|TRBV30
TGTGCCTGGAGTGTAGGGACCACAAATCAGCCCCAGCATTTT
CAWSVGTTNQPQHF
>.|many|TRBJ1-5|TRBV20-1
TGCAGTGCTAGAGCCATAAGAGAGCAGCCCCAGCATTTT
CSARAIREQPQHF
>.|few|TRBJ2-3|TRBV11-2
TGTGCCAGCAGCTTAAGTCCGGATAGCAGCACAGATACGCAGTATTTT
CASSLSPDSSTDTQYF